Following are 23 T cell receptor beta chains from one sample sequenced in a study of blood T cell repertoires in COVID-19. The assay was immunoSEQ multiplex PCR, and TCRdb's table has in-frame clones only and misses some. The repertoire has 220,000 or so clones, roughly 85% of them found once; the top ten carry about 3.8%. What was sequenced was peripheral blood. Source of these receptors: an elderly woman with acute or convalescent COVID-19.

J is TRBJ1-5 and V is TRBV30; 7 bases line up with TRBD1. The germline gives CDR1 GTSNPN, CDR2 SVGIG (reference sequence). The CDR3 loop spans 14 amino acids. Trimming removed 2 bases from V and 7 bases from J; junction bases left unmatched: 8. The CDR3 region is CAWSRVTGDQPQHF. Here the CDR3 DNA reads TGTGCCTGGAGTAGGGTCACAGGGGACCAGCCCCAGCATTTT.

The chain uses TRBV4-2 and TRBJ2-1, with D perhaps matching TRBD1 (5 bases). There are 17 residues in the CDR3. Trimming removed 3 bases from V and 8 bases from J, with 23 bases in between. In germline, CDR1 is LGHNA, CDR2 YNFKEQ. CDR3 sequence reads: CASSHPGRQSKGDEQFF. The CDR3 nucleotides are TGTGCCAGCAGCCACCCCGGGCGGCAGTCAAAAGGGGATGAGCAGTTCTTC.

The CDR3 protein is CANSIGGETQYF. The DNA of the CDR3 is TGTGCCAATTCGATAGGGGGTGAGACCCAGTACTTC. V usage is TRBV9 and J usage is TRBJ2-5; D possibly corresponds to TRBD1 (6 bases). The germline CDR1 and CDR2 sequences are SGDLS and YYNGEE. Deletions cut 9 bases from V and 5 bases from J, with 14 bases between. This CDR3 is built from 12 residues.

The chain has TRBV11-3 and TRBJ2-5, with D possibly matching TRBD2 (6 bases). Trimming took 0 bases from V and 5 from J, leaving 13 bases between them. Germline CDR1 SGHNT, CDR2 YENEEA. The CDR3 contains 15 residues. This CDR3 is CASSLEPGRTETQYF. CDR3 DNA: TGTGCCAGCAGCTTAGAACCAGGGAGGACGGAGACCCAGTACTTC. The entire variable domain, with the rest obtained from reference TRBV11-3 and TRBJ2-5, is as follows: EAGVVQSPRYKIIEKKQPVAFWCNPISGHNTLYWYLQNLGQGPELLIRYENEEAVDDSQLPKDRFSAERLKGVDSTLKIQPAELGDSAVYLCASSLEPGRTETQYFGPGTRLLVL.

The rearrangement joins TRBV19 to TRBJ2-2, with a weak D call TRBD2 (6 bases). Germline CDR1 reads LNHDA; CDR2 reads SQIVND (reference sequence). The germline V and J ends were trimmed by 2 bases and 5 bases, with 9 bases remaining between them. The CDR3 contains 14 residues. In nucleotides, the CDR3 is TGTGCCAGTAGTATACCGGAGGGGACCGGGGAGCTGTTTTTT. This gives the protein CASSIPEGTGELFF.

V and J are TRBV12-5 and TRBJ1-5; no reliable D call. The CDR3 sequence is 15 residues long. Trimming pared 3 bases from V and 2 bases from J, leaving 11 bases between. Germline assignment: CDR1 LGHNT and CDR2 FRNRAP. The CDR3 DNA sequence: TGTGCTAGTGGTTTAGGAGGGTTGGGCAATCAGCCCCAGCATTTT. Encoded protein: CASGLGGLGNQPQHF.

The chain carries TRBV29-1 and TRBJ2-7; 10 positions agree with TRBD1. From germline, CDR1 is SQVTM and CDR2 ANQGSEA. The CDR3 extends over 13 amino acids. J lost 7 bases, V lost 7 bases, and 10 bases had no gene match. The DNA for the CDR3 is TGCAGCGCCCTGAGACAGGGGGCGGAGGAGCAGTACTTC. Its translation: CSALRQGAEEQYF.

The chain carries TRBV19 and TRBJ1-5; D gene uncertain. Germline lookup yields CDR1 LNHDA and CDR2 SQIVND (reference sequence). This CDR3 is built from 14 residues. The V end was cut by 9 bases, the J end by 5 bases, with 17 bases between. The chain's CDR3 is CASREGSLDQPQHF. CDR3 sequence (DNA): TGTGCCAGCCGGGAGGGCTCTTTGGATCAGCCCCAGCATTTT.

The chain recombines TRBV7-2 with TRBJ1-6; TRBD1 might be the D (5 bases). This CDR3 is 16 amino acids long. V lost 1 base and J 7 bases, leaving 14 bases between the germline ends. CDR1 and CDR2 (germline): SGHTA, FQGNSA. The DNA for the CDR3 is TGTGCCAGCAGCTTAGTTGCGACAGCCTCAAATTCACCCCTCCACTTT. This gives the protein CASSLVATASNSPLHF. Variable domain in full (rest from reference TRBV7-2 and TRBJ1-6): GAGVSQSPSNKVTEKGKDVELRCDPISGHTALYWYRQSLGQGLEFLIYFQGNSAPDKSGLPSDRFSAERTGGSVSTLTIQRTQQEDSAVYLCASSLVATASNSPLHFGNGTRLTVT.

The chain is built from TRBV7-2 and TRBJ1-5; D perhaps matches TRBD1 (5 bases). Germline CDR1 and CDR2: SGHTA and FQGNSA. V dropped 3 bases and J dropped 1 base, with 13 bases sitting between them. The CDR3 has 16 residues. CDR3 DNA sequence: TGTGCCAGCAGCTTGGGGCATGTGGGAAGCAATCAGCCCCAGCATTTT. Protein: CASSLGHVGSNQPQHF.

This chain joins TRBV7-9 and TRBJ1-1; no clear D gene. Looked up from germline, CDR1 is SEHNR and CDR2 is FQNEAQ (reference sequence). This CDR3 is built from 14 residues. Between the trimmed V and J ends, which lost 3 bases and 5 bases, there was a span of 13 bases. The CDR3 protein is CASSFLLGGTEAFF. The CDR3 nucleotides read TGTGCCAGCAGCTTTTTACTCGGAGGAACTGAAGCTTTCTTT.

This clone was seen a single time. The chain carries TRBV25-1 and TRBJ2-4; a possible D gene is TRBD1 (6 bases). Germline lookup yields CDR1 MGHDK and CDR2 SYGVNS. The CDR3 is 15 amino acids. Trimming removed 6 bases at V and 6 bases at J, with 18 bases between. For the CDR3, the DNA is TGTGCCAGCAGCCCAGGGGTTTTTAGTGGAAACATTCAGTACTTC. This gives the protein CASSPGVFSGNIQYF.

The V gene is TRBV25-1, the J gene TRBJ2-1; the D gene is possibly TRBD1 (6 bases). The germline V and J ends were trimmed by 7 bases and 3 bases, with 7 bases remaining between them. The CDR3 extends over 12 amino acids. Germline CDR1 MGHDK, CDR2 SYGVNS. The CDR3 region is CASTGDYNEQFF. The CDR3 DNA sequence: TGTGCCAGCACAGGGGACTACAATGAGCAGTTCTTC.

This sequence joins TRBV28 and TRBJ2-3; D gene unclear. Trimming shortened V by 6 bases and J by 2 bases, and 15 bases separated the two germline ends. The CDR3 covers 15 residues. Germline-derived CDR1 and CDR2 are MDHEN and SYDVKM. The CDR3 loop is CASRLGPFPTDTQYF. The DNA for the CDR3 is TGTGCCAGCAGATTGGGCCCCTTCCCCACAGATACGCAGTATTTT.

The rearrangement links TRBV5-4 to TRBJ2-3; D may be TRBD1 (5 bases). CDR3 length equals 15 residues. Trimming pared 0 bases from V and 1 base from J, leaving 9 bases between. Germline V gene lookup returns CDR1 SGHNT and CDR2 YYREEE (reference sequence). The CDR3 spells CASSLGIQGTDTQYF. The CDR3 DNA is TGTGCCAGCAGCTTGGGAATACAGGGCACAGATACGCAGTATTTT.

V and J are TRBV5-3 and TRBJ1-2; D is undetermined. TRBV5-3 carries the ORF label, with uncertain function. The CDR3 runs to 15 residues. The V gene lost 3 bases and the J gene lost 0 bases, with 12 bases spanning the gap. The CDR3 region has the DNA TGTGCCAGAAGCTGCTCGGTCATAACTAACTATGGCTACACCTTC. Translation: CARSCSVITNYGYTF.

In its sample, this clone was seen once. This chain connects TRBV3-1 (or the pseudogene TRBV3-2) to TRBJ2-4; tentatively, D is TRBD2 (6 bases). CDR1 is LGHDT, CDR2 YNNKEL, per germline (reference sequence). The germline V and J ends were trimmed by 3 bases and 13 bases, with 10 bases remaining between them. The CDR3 has 11 residues. As DNA, the CDR3 is TGTGCCAGCAGCCAGGCGGGACTCCAGTACTTC. This translates into CASSQAGLQYF.

This sequence joins TRBV7-2 and TRBJ1-3; tentative D call: TRBD1 (6 bases). CDR1 is SGHTA and CDR2 is FQGNSA in the germline V gene. The CDR3 is 15 amino acids. V lost 5 bases to trimming and J lost 0 bases, with 11 bases between them. CDR3 amino acids: CASSPGHNSGNTIYF. CDR3 coding DNA: TGTGCCAGCAGCCCGGGACATAACTCTGGAAACACCATATATTTT.

The gene calls are TRBV14 and TRBJ1-1; possibly TRBD1 for D (5 bases). The V end lost 0 bases, the J end lost 10 bases, and 6 bases lay between the germline ends. The germline V gene encodes CDR1 SGHDN and CDR2 FVKESK. The CDR3 length is 11 residues. The CDR3: CASSQDRVAFF. CDR3 nucleotides: TGTGCCAGCAGCCAAGACAGGGTAGCTTTCTTT.

J is TRBJ1-2 and V is TRBV6-5, with 9 bases that match TRBD1. Trimming removed 2 bases from V and 4 bases from J; junction bases left unmatched: 5. This CDR3 comprises 15 residues. Germline CDR1 and CDR2: MNHEY and SVGAGI. The CDR3 reads CASSYRDRVGYGYTF. CDR3 bases: TGTGCCAGCAGTTACCGGGACAGGGTCGGCTATGGCTACACCTTC.

The rearrangement uses TRBV5-1 and TRBJ2-3; 9 positions match TRBD2. CDR1 SGHRS and CDR2 YFSETQ come from the germline V gene. Unmatched junction bases numbered 10, after V lost 4 bases and J lost 4 bases. The CDR3 has 16 residues. CDR3 DNA sequence: TGCGCCAGCAGCCCCCCGGCGGGGGGGCCCGCAGATACGCAGTATTTT. It encodes CASSPPAGGPADTQYF. Together with reference TRBV5-1 and TRBJ2-3, the CDR3 gives the full variable domain: KAGVTQTPRYLIKTRGQQVTLSCSPISGHRSVSWYQQTPGQGLQFLFEYFSETQRNKGNFPGRFSGRQFSNSRSEMNVSTLELGDSALYLCASSPPAGGPADTQYFGPGTRLTVL.

To note about this clone: A much larger clone lies a single base off, so this may be a read error. Other DNA sequences of this sample code for an identical CDR3. V is TRBV7-9 and J is TRBJ1-2; the match to TRBD1 covers 7 bases. Germline CDR1 and CDR2: SEHNR and FQNEAQ (reference sequence). The CDR3 has 13 amino acids. Trimming removed 5 bases from V and 4 bases from J; junction bases left unmatched: 4. The CDR3 loop is CASSPAGGYGYTF. For the CDR3, the DNA is TGTGCCAGCAGCCCGGCAGGGGGCTATGGCTACACCTTC.

This chain connects TRBV19 to TRBJ1-5; D possibly corresponds to TRBD1 (6 bases). The germline CDR1 and CDR2 sequences are LNHDA and SQIVND (reference sequence). Trimming shortened V by 6 bases and J by 6 bases, and 18 bases separated the two germline ends. The CDR3 is made up of 15 amino acids. The CDR3 spells CASSHRQVKFQPQHF. As DNA, the CDR3 is TGTGCCAGTAGCCACAGACAGGTAAAGTTTCAGCCCCAGCATTTT.